This paragraph reports one T cell receptor (beta chain). One end of the junction is discordant with germline, which a read error may explain. The roughly 17-31 mg bulk tissue piece was not sorted before simultaneous RNA and DNA extraction. More than 80% viable tumor cells made up every tumor sample. This sample is drawn from a study of tumor-infiltrating lymphocytes in primary liver carcinoma. This CDR3 spans 15 amino acids. CDR1 and CDR2 (germline): SGHAT, FQNNGV. Researchers generated TCR beta cDNA from about 0.5 ug of total RNA, relying on a constant-region primer. TCR beta libraries came from three nested multiplex PCR rounds using slightly modified ARM-PCR. Two initial PCR rounds of about 10 cycles each paired TRBV1-TRBV30 forward primers with a C-beta reverse primer. TCRdb reprocessed the multiplex PCR reads via MiXCR and lists one record per CDR3 protein. The repertoire has 60,000 or so distinct CDR3 sequences, about three quarters of them found once; the top ten carry roughly three fifths.

The TCR was taken from a man aged 40-49 years with primary liver carcinoma and hepatitis B virus infection. Sequencing was done on a sample of liver tumor tissue from sampling region 2. Subset given: tumor region T2, inferior pole. The V gene is TRBV11-2, the J gene TRBJ1-2, with a tentative D call TRBD1 (5 bases). CDR3 DNA: TGTGCCGGCAGCACGTCGGCAGGGTTGATCCCTGGCTACATCTTC. Residues: CAGSTSAGLIPGYIF.